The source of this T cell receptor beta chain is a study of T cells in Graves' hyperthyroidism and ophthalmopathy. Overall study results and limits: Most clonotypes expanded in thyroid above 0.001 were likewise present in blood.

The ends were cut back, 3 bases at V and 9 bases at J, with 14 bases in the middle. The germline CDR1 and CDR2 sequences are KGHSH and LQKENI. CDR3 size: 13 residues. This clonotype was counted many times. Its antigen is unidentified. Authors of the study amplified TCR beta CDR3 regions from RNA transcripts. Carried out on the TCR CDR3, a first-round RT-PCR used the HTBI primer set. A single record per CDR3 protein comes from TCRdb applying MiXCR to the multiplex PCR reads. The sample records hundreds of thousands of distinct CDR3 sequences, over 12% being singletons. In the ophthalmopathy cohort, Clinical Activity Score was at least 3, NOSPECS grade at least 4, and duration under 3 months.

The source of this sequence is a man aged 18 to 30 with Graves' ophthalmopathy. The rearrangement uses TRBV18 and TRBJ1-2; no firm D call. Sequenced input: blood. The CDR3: CASSPGPGSSYTF. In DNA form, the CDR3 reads TGTGCCAGCTCACCCGGTCCGGGGTCGAGCTACACCTTC.